This note documents a single TCR beta chain sequence. This clone has only a few counts. What this receptor recognizes is not known. No much larger clone is present one base from it, and per-base qualities are unavailable. The data were taken from a study of preoperative IRX-2 immunotherapy in early breast cancer (dated by TCRdb to between 2017 and 2020). The treatment or condition label corresponds to: preoperative locoregional IRX-2 cytokine immunotherapy. The samples were obtained from a phase Ib study that tested preoperative, locoregional IRX-2 cytokine immunotherapy designed to prime immune responses. Patients with early-stage breast cancer who were given IRX-2 before surgery served as donors. Libraries were made using the immunoSEQ multiplex PCR assay. The table was pulled from immuneACCESS by TCRdb, which kept in-frame rearrangements only. Such tables lose some clones; where checked, under half of the loss comes from unresolved V genes, and the rest has no known cause. This sample holds around 11,000 clones; roughly 80% were observed only once. The ten largest clones take up 5.6% of the sample.

The CDR3, from cysteine to phenylalanine, totals 14 residues. Kept here is only the CDR3 DNA, which spans 42 bases and is read in frame from base 1. V is cut by 7 bases and J by 5 bases, and the space between the germline ends is 18 bases. The CDR1 and CDR2 encoded by the germline V gene are MDHEN and SYDVKM. This sequence uses TRBV28 and TRBJ2-7, with a weak D call of TRBD1 (5 bases match). The receptor's source is a human donor with breast cancer. The sequencing used lymph node tissue, collected before IRX-2 immunotherapy. CDR3 region: CASIPLGPGNEQYF. The nucleotides read TGTGCCAGCATCCCACTGGGGCCAGGGAACGAGCAGTACTTC.